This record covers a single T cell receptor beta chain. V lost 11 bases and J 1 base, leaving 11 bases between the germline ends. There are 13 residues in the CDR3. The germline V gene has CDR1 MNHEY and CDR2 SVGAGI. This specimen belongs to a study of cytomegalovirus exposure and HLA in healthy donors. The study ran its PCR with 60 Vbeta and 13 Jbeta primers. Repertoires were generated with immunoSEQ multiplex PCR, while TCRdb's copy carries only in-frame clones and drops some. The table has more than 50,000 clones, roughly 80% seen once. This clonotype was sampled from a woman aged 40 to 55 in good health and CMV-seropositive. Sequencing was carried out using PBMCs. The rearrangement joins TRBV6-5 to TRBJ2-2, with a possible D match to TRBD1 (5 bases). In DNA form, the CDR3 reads TGTGCCGGACACTCCGTGAACACCGGGGAGCTGTTTTTT. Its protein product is CAGHSVNTGELFF.